This T cell receptor (beta chain) was sequenced during a study of Tregs in tolerant kidney transplant recipients. General study results and limits: Few patients were studied, so findings need validation in larger groups.

V gave up 3 bases and J gave up 2 bases, with 7 bases separating them. The CDR3 has 13 amino acids. CDR1 is MNHEY and CDR2 is SVGAGI in the germline V gene. The assay was immunoSEQ multiplex PCR, and TCRdb's table has in-frame clones only and misses some. The data show fewer than 40,000 clones, roughly four fifths seen once. As regards this clone: No antigen is known for it.

The sample consisted of Tregs from blood cultured with allogeneic cells. This receptor was identified in a human donor in good health. This rearrangement joins TRBV6-5 to TRBJ1-2, with D possibly matching TRBD1 (6 bases). The CDR3 region is CASSYQGNYGYTF. DNA of the CDR3: TGTGCCAGCAGTTATCAGGGGAACTATGGCTACACCTTC.